This entry concerns a single T cell receptor beta chain. No antigen is known for it. One junction end disagrees with the germline gene, perhaps due to a read error. Researchers ran the assay at a deep level. Profiling relied on immunoSEQ multiplex PCR, and the TCRdb table lists in-frame clones only, not all of them. The sample shows 2 million to 2.5 million clones, 85% to 95% of them seen only once. This record belongs to a study of shared clonotypes between healthy human individuals. Study outcomes and limitations: The sole specimen, blood, was sampled, and tissue repertoires likely differ.

Investigators divided CD4+ cells into CD45RA+ naive and CD45RA-negative memory subsets. This TCR derives from a man between 18 and 35 years old in good health. Some clones in this sample may be carry-over from other donors' samples. Sequencing was done on a sample of naive CD4+ T cells from PBMCs. Specified subset: CD45RA+ positively selected.

The CDR3 nucleotides are TGTGCCAGCGCCCAACACGGGGGGCGCTTGGTCTTT. As protein: CASAQHGGRLVF. The chain joins TRBV28 to TRBJ1-1; D is possibly TRBD1 (6 bases). Germline CDR1 reads MDHEN; CDR2 reads SYDVKM. CDR3 length: 12 residues.